The clone carrying this TCR beta chain turned up a few times. The antigen remains undetermined. TCRB transcripts that were expressed got sequenced, as all of the isolated RNA had been reverse transcribed. Sequenced by immunoSEQ multiplex PCR; TCRdb stores in-frame clones only, minus some. Among more than 95,000 clones listed, 25% to 35% were seen once. The data originate from a study of beta chain features in type 1 diabetes. This CDR3 comprises 14 residues. The V segment lost 6 bases and the J segment 9 bases; nucleotides outside the gene matches: 7. Germline CDR1 MDHEN, CDR2 SYDVKM. Findings and limits, study-wide: A moderate, significant TCRB CDR3 shortening appeared in type 1 diabetes across four CD4+ subsets.

The gene calls are TRBV28 and TRBJ1-5; 11 bases align to TRBD1. The sequence was collected from a woman aged 18-29 years with type 1 diabetes. Input material: central memory CD4+ T cells from blood. The CDR3 sequence: CASRWGTGGRPQHF. As DNA, the CDR3 is TGTGCCAGCAGGTGGGGGACAGGGGGTCGGCCCCAGCATTTT.